This T cell receptor (beta chain) derives from a study of blood T cells in healthy people across ages. A note on this clonotype: The target antigen is unknown. The germline gene is not matched at one end of the junction; a read error may be the cause.

Study results and caveats: Roughly linear age-related decline in beta diversity appeared, significant by age around 38. Higher diversity, along with more naive CD4+ cells, distinguished long-lived donors from aged donors. No one knew whether donors had CMV, which possibly confounded expanded clonotype changes.

This CDR3 has 14 residues. Together with a sample-barcoded 5' primer, a J-beta primer mix was included in a second PCR lasting roughly 7 to 11 cycles. TCRdb used MiXCR to reprocess the 5' RACE reads, holding one entry per CDR3 protein. The sample records 850,000 to 950,000 distinct CDR3 sequences, 29% being singletons. Sequenced: blood. This clonotype originated in a woman older than 75 in good health. The chain has TRBV12-3 or TRBV12-4 and TRBJ2-6; perhaps D is TRBD1 or TRBD2 (5 bases each). The DNA of the CDR3 is TGTGCCAGCAGTTTAAGGACTGGGGCCAACGTCCGGACTTTC. Translation: CASSLRTGANVRTF.